Below are 23 T cell receptor beta chains sequenced from a single sample in a study of regulatory T cells in long-lasting Graves disease. Arm-PCR of CDR3 regions with iRepertoire HTBI primers generated TCR beta libraries. Via MiXCR, TCRdb re-called the multiplex PCR reads, giving one row per CDR3 protein. In the table there are 550,000 or so distinct CDR3 sequences, 12% of which are singletons. Time point of the sample: newly diagnosed GD, antithyroid drugs for less than 3 months. PBMC RNA was the source of the TCR library. These data are also associated with another study on T cells in Graves' hyperthyroidism and ophthalmopathy.

Sequenced here: peripheral blood mononuclear cells (PBMCs), sampled at new diagnosis, from a patient treated with antithyroid drugs. Every receptor here comes from a young woman with Graves disease.

On this clonotype: A much larger clone sits a single nucleotide away, making a read error possible. The rearrangement links TRBV2 to TRBJ2-1; 7 nucleotides line up with TRBD2. This CDR3 comprises 16 residues. Germline CDR1 reads SNHLY; CDR2 reads FYNNEI. V lost 7 bases, J lost 5 bases, and 14 bases stayed unmatched. The CDR3 DNA reads TGTGCCAGCACGTCGACAACTGGGACTATACACAATGAGCAGTTCTTC. This gives the protein CASTSTTGTIHNEQFF.

This chain joins TRBV12-3 or TRBV12-4 and TRBJ1-4; D ambiguous. The V end was cut by 10 bases, the J end by 4 bases, with 13 bases between. The CDR3 runs to 13 residues. CDR3 in DNA: TGTGCCACCCGGTACGGGAGTAATGAAAAACTGTTTTTT. Amino acid sequence: CATRYGSNEKLFF.

The rearrangement uses TRBV4-2 and TRBJ2-2, with D possibly matching TRBD1 (6 bases). This CDR3 spans 16 amino acids. Germline-derived CDR1 and CDR2 are LGHNA and YNFKEQ. V lost 4 bases and J lost 4, with 16 bases in between. The CDR3 is CASSLARGSFTGELFF. CDR3 nucleotides: TGTGCCAGCAGCCTCGCAAGGGGGAGTTTCACCGGGGAGCTGTTTTTT.

This clonotype has at least ten counts. The chain joins TRBV7-8 to TRBJ2-1; D perhaps matches TRBD1 (5 bases). Germline V gives CDR1 SGHVS, CDR2 FQNEAQ. Trimming took 6 bases from V and 0 from J, leaving 12 bases between them. The length of the CDR3 is 15 residues. The CDR3 DNA sequence: TGTGCCAGCAGACGCCTAGGGGCCTCCTACAATGAGCAGTTCTTC. Protein product: CASRRLGASYNEQFF.

Many counts were recorded for this clonotype. This chain uses TRBV27 with TRBJ1-1; D gene uncertain. CDR1 and CDR2 from the germline V gene are MNHEY and SMNVEV (reference sequence). The CDR3 consists of 13 residues. V was cut by 3 bases and J by 1 base, with 6 bases left in between. As DNA, the CDR3 is TGTGCCAGCAGTTTTACAAGGAACACTGAAGCTTTCTTT. Its translation: CASSFTRNTEAFF.

This clonotype has ten or more counts. The J gene is TRBJ2-5, the V gene TRBV6-1; TRBD2 matches 10 bases. Germline V lookup: CDR1 MNHNS, CDR2 SASEGT. The trim removed 7 bases at V and 4 bases at J, leaving 21 bases unmatched. There are 19 residues in the CDR3. CDR3 bases: TGTGCCAGCACCGAAGGGTGGTGGCTAGCGGGAGAGGGACGAGAGACCCAGTACTTC. Amino acid sequence: CASTEGWWLAGEGRETQYF.

This clonotype was detected ten times or more. The rearrangement joins TRBV20-1 to TRBJ2-3; D remains ambiguous. The CDR3 consists of 11 residues. V was cut by 4 bases and J by 6 bases, with 8 bases left in between. Germline values: CDR1 DFQATT, CDR2 SNEGSKA (reference sequence). The CDR3 sequence: CSAMTGDTQYF. In DNA, the CDR3 is TGCAGTGCTATGACTGGGGATACGCAGTATTTT.

This clonotype was found many times. The chain has TRBV4-1 and TRBJ1-6, with D possibly TRBD1 on 6 matching bases. The CDR3 is 18 amino acids. CDR1 is MGHRA, CDR2 YSYEKL, per germline. V was pared by 4 bases and J by 0 bases, with 16 bases between. The CDR3 DNA reads TGCGCCAGCAGCCTACGGACAGCCCCGAGCTCCTATAATTCACCCCTCCACTTT. It codes for CASSLRTAPSSYNSPLHF.

V is TRBV4-3 and J is TRBJ2-1; 9 bases map to TRBD2. The ends lost 0 bases at V and 8 bases at J; junction bases unmatched: 8. From germline, CDR1 is LGHNA and CDR2 YSLEER. The CDR3 has 16 residues. The CDR3 protein is CASSQDGAGGPYEQFF. For the CDR3, the DNA is TGCGCCAGCAGCCAAGATGGGGCGGGAGGGCCCTATGAGCAGTTCTTC.

This clonotype has a count of ten or more. The J gene is TRBJ2-7, the V gene TRBV5-1, with 12 nucleotides matching TRBD2. J was trimmed by 2 bases and V by 0 bases; bases with no gene match: 6. Per the germline V gene, CDR1 is SGHRS and CDR2 is YFSETQ. The CDR3 has 17 amino acids. The CDR3 loop reads CASSLVTSGSPPYEQYF. CDR3 DNA sequence: TGCGCCAGCAGCTTGGTGACTAGCGGGAGTCCACCCTACGAGCAGTACTTC.

This clonotype showed up many times. The chain couples TRBV30 to TRBJ2-3; D gene uncertain. Trimming took 3 bases from V and 4 from J, leaving 8 bases between them. The germline V gene encodes CDR1 GTSNPN and CDR2 SVGIG (reference sequence). The length of the CDR3 is 12 residues. The CDR3 here is CAWRANADTQYF. The CDR3 nucleotides are TGTGCCTGGAGAGCGAACGCAGATACGCAGTATTTT. Supplemented by reference TRBV30 and TRBJ2-3, the full variable domain reads SQTIHQWPATLVQPVGSPLSLECTVEGTSNPNLYWYRQAAGRGLQLLFYSVGIGQISSEVPQNLSASRPQDRQFILSSKKLLLSDSGFYLCAWRANADTQYFGPGTRLTVL.

In its sample, this clonotype was seen a few times. The genes are TRBV6-4 and TRBJ2-3; D gene uncertain. This CDR3 contains 14 residues. From germline, CDR1 is MRHNA and CDR2 SNTAGT. Trimming removed 7 bases from V and 4 bases from J, with 15 bases in between. The CDR3 loop is CASTRTSAADTQYF. CDR3 sequence (DNA): TGTGCCAGCACGAGGACGTCTGCTGCAGATACGCAGTATTTT.

This clonotype was recorded at least ten times. V gene TRBV15 combines with J gene TRBJ2-1, with TRBD2 matching over 9 bases. This CDR3 has 16 residues. Losses at the gene ends were 5 bases for V and 5 bases for J; bases not matched to a gene: 10. CDR1 is LNHNV and CDR2 is YYDKDF in the germline V gene (reference sequence). The chain's CDR3 is CATSPWASGINNEQFF. The CDR3 DNA follows: TGTGCCACCAGCCCATGGGCTAGCGGGATTAACAATGAGCAGTTCTTC. Using reference TRBV15 and TRBJ2-1 for the parts outside the CDR3, the full variable domain is DAMVIQNPRYQVTQFGKPVTLSCSQTLNHNVMYWYQQKSSQAPKLLFHYYDKDFNNEADTPDNFQSRRPNTSFCFLDIRSPGLGDTAMYLCATSPWASGINNEQFFGPGTRLTVL.

This clonotype was observed a handful of times. The chain recombines TRBV20-1 with TRBJ2-1, with TRBD2 matching over 13 bases. Trimming cost V 2 bases and J 0 bases; bases outside gene matches: 13. The CDR3 consists of 20 residues. Germline V gene sequence: CDR1 DFQATT, CDR2 SNEGSKA (reference sequence). Here the CDR3 DNA reads TGCAGTGCTAGACTCCGGACTAGCGGGAGACGAACCCTCTCCTACAATGAGCAGTTCTTC. This sequence encodes CSARLRTSGRRTLSYNEQFF.

This clonotype has only a few counts. This rearrangement joins TRBV7-9 to TRBJ2-7; perhaps D is TRBD1 or TRBD2 (5 bases each). The CDR3 extends over 15 amino acids. Trimming pared 4 bases from V and 6 bases from J, leaving 19 bases between. The V gene's germline CDR1 is SEHNR and CDR2 FQNEAQ (reference sequence). The DNA for the CDR3 is TGTGCCAGCAGCTCCTTCTCCCGGGGCCTCTCCGAGCAGTACTTC. Its protein is CASSSFSRGLSEQYF.

This clonotype has more than one count but fewer than ten. The chain employs TRBV28 and TRBJ1-4, with D possibly being TRBD1 (5 bases). In germline, CDR1 is MDHEN, CDR2 SYDVKM. Trimming removed 7 bases at V and 8 bases at J, with 14 bases between. This CDR3 spans 13 amino acids. The CDR3 DNA follows: TGTGCCAGCATGAACTTGAGGGGAGAAAAACTGTTTTTT. Its translation is CASMNLRGEKLFF.

This clonotype was picked up many times. This chain joins TRBV4-2 and TRBJ2-7, with D possibly being TRBD2 (5 bases). The V and J ends lost 8 bases and 2 bases respectively, with 13 bases between them. Germline values: CDR1 LGHNA, CDR2 YNFKEQ. There are 13 residues in the CDR3. The CDR3 coding sequence is TGTGCCAGCCGAGGGCGGAGTCCCTACGAGCAGTACTTC. This encodes CASRGRSPYEQYF.

This rearrangement joins TRBV7-9 to TRBJ2-3, with D perhaps matching TRBD2 (6 bases). This CDR3 has 14 residues. V lost 7 bases and J 5 bases, leaving 16 bases between the germline ends. Germline V gives CDR1 SEHNR, CDR2 FQNEAQ (reference sequence). The CDR3 nucleotides read TGTGCCAGCACTCAGGCCAGGGAGGAAGATACGCAGTATTTT. Translating gives CASTQAREEDTQYF. The variable domain in full, with the rest retrieved from reference TRBV7-9 and TRBJ2-3, is DTGVSQNPRHKITKRGQNVTFRCDPISEHNRLYWYRQTLGQGPEFLTYFQNEAQLEKSRLLSDRFSAERPKGSFSTLEIQRTEQGDSAMYLCASTQAREEDTQYFGPGTRLTVL.

This clonotype has a count of ten or more. V usage is TRBV28 and J usage is TRBJ1-2; 10 nucleotides match TRBD1. The CDR3 sequence is 17 residues long. The trim removed 3 bases at V and 4 bases at J, leaving 11 bases unmatched. The V gene's germline CDR1 is MDHEN and CDR2 SYDVKM. The DNA of the CDR3 is TGTGCCAGCAGTTTTTCGGGACAGGGGACTAATTCCTATGGCTACACCTTC. It codes for CASSFSGQGTNSYGYTF.

The chain recombines TRBV11-1 with TRBJ1-2, with D perhaps TRBD1 (6 bases). Trimming took off 3 bases at V and 3 bases at J, with 11 bases between the two ends. CDR3 length: 14 amino acids. CDR1 and CDR2 (germline): SGHAT, FQDESV (reference sequence). CDR3 DNA sequence: TGTGCCAGCAGCTTTGGAGGGGGATACTATGGCTACACCTTC. Amino acids: CASSFGGGYYGYTF.

This chain links TRBV20-1 with TRBJ2-6, with 8 bases that match TRBD1. The CDR3 runs 22 residues. Per the germline V gene, CDR1 is DFQATT and CDR2 is SNEGSKA (reference sequence). Germline trimming cut 0 bases from V and 3 bases from J; bases unmatched to any gene: 22. The CDR3 DNA follows: TGCAGTGCTAGAGATCATCGCTACAGGGGGGATTGGTCCAACCTTGGGGCCAACGTCCTGACTTTC. As protein: CSARDHRYRGDWSNLGANVLTF.

The chain's CDR3 is CASSTHRDRAQPQHF. The CDR3 coding sequence is TGTGCCAGCAGCACCCACCGGGACAGGGCTCAGCCCCAGCATTTT. The chain links TRBV7-8 to TRBJ1-5; 9 bases align to TRBD1. Germline values: CDR1 SGHVS, CDR2 FQNEAQ. V shed 5 bases and J 6 bases; nucleotides not matched to a gene: 8. The CDR3 is 15 amino acids.

The gene calls are TRBV4-1 and TRBJ2-1, with no clear D. The CDR3 has 11 amino acids. Per germline, CDR1 MGHRA and CDR2 YSYEKL. V lost 5 bases and J 15 bases, leaving 14 bases between the germline ends. As DNA, the CDR3 is TGCGCCAGCAGCTTAGGCCGCCAGGTGTTCTTC. This translates into CASSLGRQVFF.